This T cell receptor (beta chain) was profiled in a study of blood T cell repertoires in COVID-19. V lost 8 bases and J lost 4, with 18 bases in between. Looked up from germline, CDR1 is MNHEY and CDR2 is SMNVEV (reference sequence). This CDR3 is built from 15 residues. Clones were sequenced by immunoSEQ multiplex PCR, and TCRdb holds only the in-frame ones, with some missing. Of 500,000 to 600,000 clones listed, approximately 88% are singletons. The source is a woman aged 50 to 60 with COVID-19, enrolled during active disease. Sequenced: peripheral blood. This rearrangement joins TRBV27 to TRBJ1-5, with D possibly matching TRBD1 (6 bases). CDR3 sequence: CASRGGVGGNQPQHF. The CDR3, as DNA: TGTGCCAGCCGAGGGGGGGTAGGGGGTAATCAGCCCCAGCATTTT.